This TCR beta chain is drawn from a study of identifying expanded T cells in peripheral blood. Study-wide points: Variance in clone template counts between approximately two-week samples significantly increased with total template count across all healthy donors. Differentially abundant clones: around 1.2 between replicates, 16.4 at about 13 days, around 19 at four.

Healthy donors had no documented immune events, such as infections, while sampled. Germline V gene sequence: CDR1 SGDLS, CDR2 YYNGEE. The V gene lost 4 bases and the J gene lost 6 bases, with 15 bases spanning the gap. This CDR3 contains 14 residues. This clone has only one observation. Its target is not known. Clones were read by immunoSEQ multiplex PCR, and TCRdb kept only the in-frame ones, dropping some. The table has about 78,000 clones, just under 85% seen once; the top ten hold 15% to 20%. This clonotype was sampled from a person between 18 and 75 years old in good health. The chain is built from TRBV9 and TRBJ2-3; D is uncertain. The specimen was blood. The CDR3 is CASSSRPDIDTQYF. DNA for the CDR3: TGTGCCAGCAGCTCGCGACCCGATATCGATACGCAGTATTTT.